This T cell receptor (beta chain) originates from a study of Graves' ophthalmopathy and Graves' hyperthyroidism. Across the whole study: The collection of peripheral blood took place at initial diagnosis, before any treatment.

The J segment lost 4 bases and the V segment lost 5 bases, leaving 5 bases of the junction unmatched. This CDR3 region has 14 residues. CDR1 is PRHDT and CDR2 is FYEKMQ in the germline V gene (reference sequence). Findings and limits, study-wide: As the model predicted ophthalmopathy progression, it achieved a sensitivity of less than 71% and a specificity of about 72%.

TCR beta CDR3 amplification used RNA transcripts. Scientists carried out first-round RT-PCR using HTBI primers and then a second-round multiplex PCR. TCRdb analysed the multiplex PCR reads with MiXCR anew, one entry per CDR3 protein. The data hold some 380,000 distinct CDR3 sequences, with about 16% observed a single time. Stable hyperthyroidism denotes an absence of ophthalmopathy throughout 18 months of follow-up. Clinicians diagnosed using symptoms, serum thyroxine, TRAb, thyroid ultrasound and orbital computed tomography. On this clonotype: Antigen: not known.

The source is a woman aged 18-30 years with stable Graves' hyperthyroidism. The chain couples TRBV13 to TRBJ1-1; TRBD1 matches at 9 bases. The sample was peripheral blood. CDR3 in amino acids: CASSGDRASTEAFF. DNA of the CDR3: TGTGCCAGCAGCGGGGACAGGGCGAGCACTGAAGCTTTCTTT.